The TCR beta chain described here comes from a study of blood T cell repertoires in COVID-19. About the study: The United States, Italy and Spain supplied acute and convalescent COVID-19 samples. In each case, the material was cDNA or gDNA derived from T cells, B-cell-depleted T cells, or PBMCs.

Under the authors' procedure: It was from reference gene primer amplification that nucleated cell counts were estimated. Measured with immunoSEQ multiplex PCR; TCRdb has only the in-frame clones, and not every one. The D gene and trimming were derived from the DNA, and the V and J assignments and clone size from that table. Of 100,000 to 150,000 clones in the sample, 70% to 85% were seen once. J was trimmed by 0 bases and V by 4 bases; bases with no gene match: 4. CDR1 SGHDT and CDR2 YYEEEE come from the germline V gene. The CDR3 has 18 amino acids. This sequence originates from a man aged 45-60 years with acute or convalescent COVID-19. The material sequenced was peripheral blood. This chain links TRBV5-6 with TRBJ2-1; TRBD2 matches 16 bases. CDR3 amino acids: CASSPGLAGGSSYNEQFF. The DNA of the CDR3 is TGTGCCAGCAGCCCGGGACTAGCGGGAGGGAGCTCCTACAATGAGCAGTTCTTC.